This is a list of T cell receptor beta chains from one sample in a study of T-cell memory formation after mild COVID-19. TCRdb redid the calling of the 5' RACE reads with MiXCR, one entry per CDR3 protein. The table lists 300,000 to 350,000 distinct CDR3 sequences, just under 20% of them singletons. Sequencing was done on a sample of PBMCs or a T cell subset sorted from them (not recorded which). The receptors derive from a man between 18 and 35 years old who had mild COVID-19 (a few samples of this study predate the infection). Cell type and time point are not known. CDR3s include the opening cysteine and the closing phenylalanine or tryptophan. The D gene is left open where the match is weak. Only some rows state a clone size, as once, few, many or a class for expanded clones.

v_gene: TRBV7-9
abundance: .
j_gene: TRBJ1-6
d_gene: .
CDR3aa: CASSLTAIESPLHF
CDR3nt: TGTGCCAGCAGCTTGACGGCTATTGAGTCACCCCTCCACTTT

v_gene: TRBV4-3
abundance: .
j_gene: TRBJ2-2
d_gene: .
CDR3aa: CASRQVRGGDTGELFF
CDR3nt: TGCGCCAGCAGACAAGTGCGGGGCGGGGACACCGGGGAGCTGTTTTTT

v_gene: TRBV6-6
abundance: .
j_gene: TRBJ2-1
d_gene: .
CDR3aa: CASSKMALNEQFF
CDR3nt: TGTGCCAGCAGCAAAATGGCTCTAAATGAGCAGTTCTTC

v_gene: TRBV4-1
abundance: few
j_gene: TRBJ2-1
d_gene: .
CDR3aa: CASSQDRGSLFSEQFF
CDR3nt: TGCGCCAGCAGCCAAGATCGGGGCAGCCTTTTTAGTGAGCAGTTCTTC

v_gene: TRBV20-1
abundance: many
j_gene: TRBJ1-6
d_gene: .
CDR3aa: CSALHGGYNSPLHF
CDR3nt: TGCAGTGCTCTCCACGGGGGGTATAATTCACCCCTCCACTTT

v_gene: TRBV5-1
abundance: few
j_gene: TRBJ2-1
d_gene: TRBD1
CDR3aa: CASSSRDRGYNEQFF
CDR3nt: TGCGCCAGCAGCTCCCGGGACAGGGGCTACAATGAGCAGTTCTTC

v_gene: TRBV20-1
abundance: .
j_gene: TRBJ2-5
d_gene: TRBD1
CDR3aa: CSASDRGRQETQYF
CDR3nt: TGCAGTGCGTCGGACAGGGGGCGACAAGAGACCCAGTACTTC

v_gene: TRBV30
abundance: few
j_gene: TRBJ2-5
d_gene: .
CDR3aa: CAWSIGGPETQYF
CDR3nt: TGTGCCTGGAGTATCGGGGGTCCAGAGACCCAGTACTTC

v_gene: TRBV3-1
abundance: .
j_gene: TRBJ1-2
d_gene: .
CDR3aa: CASSPGTPTPPGENGYTF
CDR3nt: TGTGCCAGCAGCCCCGGTACTCCGACGCCACCAGGGGAAAATGGCTACACCTTC

v_gene: TRBV4-1
abundance: .
j_gene: TRBJ2-6
d_gene: .
CDR3aa: CASSQDHVRNVLTF
CDR3nt: TGCGCCAGCAGCCAAGATCACGTTCGGAACGTCCTGACTTTC

v_gene: TRBV9
abundance: .
j_gene: TRBJ2-1
d_gene: .
CDR3aa: CASSGRGPGQNEQFF
CDR3nt: TGTGCCAGCAGCGGGAGGGGGCCAGGTCAAAATGAGCAGTTCTTC

v_gene: TRBV2
abundance: .
j_gene: TRBJ2-1
d_gene: .
CDR3aa: CASSPWGRGNEQFF
CDR3nt: TGTGCCAGCAGTCCTTGGGGCAGGGGAAATGAGCAGTTCTTC

v_gene: TRBV6-5
abundance: few
j_gene: TRBJ2-5
d_gene: .
CDR3aa: CASSYADSQYF
CDR3nt: TGTGCCAGCAGTTACGCGGACTCCCAGTACTTC

v_gene: TRBV14
abundance: .
j_gene: TRBJ2-4
d_gene: .
CDR3aa: CASSLLGDPAKNIQYF
CDR3nt: TGTGCCAGCAGCCTTCTTGGGGACCCAGCCAAAAACATTCAGTACTTC

v_gene: TRBV25-1
abundance: few
j_gene: TRBJ2-7
d_gene: .
CDR3aa: CASSEGGWYEQYF
CDR3nt: TGTGCCAGCAGTGAAGGGGGCTGGTACGAGCAGTACTTC

v_gene: TRBV5-1
abundance: .
j_gene: TRBJ2-1
d_gene: TRBD2
CDR3aa: CASSLGVAGGPHEQFF
CDR3nt: TGCGCCAGCAGCTTGGGTGTCGCGGGGGGGCCCCATGAGCAGTTCTTC

v_gene: TRBV5-1
abundance: .
j_gene: TRBJ2-5
d_gene: .
CDR3aa: CASSHSRETQYF
CDR3nt: TGCGCCAGCAGCCATAGTCGAGAGACCCAGTACTTC

v_gene: TRBV11-1
abundance: .
j_gene: TRBJ2-1
d_gene: .
CDR3aa: CASRKAAQNNEQFF
CDR3nt: TGTGCCAGCAGAAAAGCGGCCCAAAACAATGAGCAGTTCTTC

v_gene: TRBV24-1
abundance: .
j_gene: TRBJ2-2
d_gene: TRBD2
CDR3aa: CASEAGVGGELFF
CDR3nt: TGTGCCTCCGAAGCGGGGGTAGGCGGGGAGCTGTTTTTT

v_gene: TRBV28
abundance: .
j_gene: TRBJ2-3
d_gene: TRBD2
CDR3aa: CASSSAGGSSSTDTQYF
CDR3nt: TGTGCCAGCAGTTCCGCCGGGGGGTCTTCTAGCACAGATACGCAGTATTTT

v_gene: TRBV4-1
abundance: few
j_gene: TRBJ1-1
d_gene: .
CDR3aa: CASRPTQNTEAFF
CDR3nt: TGCGCCAGCAGACCGACACAGAACACTGAAGCTTTCTTT

v_gene: TRBV20-1
abundance: few
j_gene: TRBJ1-4
d_gene: .
CDR3aa: CSAQGPEEKLFF
CDR3nt: TGCAGTGCCCAGGGCCCCGAAGAAAAACTGTTTTTT

v_gene: TRBV29-1
abundance: few
j_gene: TRBJ2-2
d_gene: .
CDR3aa: CSVIDPNTGELFF
CDR3nt: TGCAGCGTGATAGATCCGAACACCGGGGAGCTGTTTTTT

v_gene: TRBV20-1
abundance: many
j_gene: TRBJ1-6
d_gene: .
CDR3aa: CSVHGGSSLHF
CDR3nt: TGCAGTGTTCACGGGGGAAGCTCCCTCCACTTT

v_gene: TRBV18
abundance: .
j_gene: TRBJ2-1
d_gene: TRBD1
CDR3aa: CASSRDRGPPAQFF
CDR3nt: TGTGCCAGCTCTAGGGACAGGGGGCCGCCGGCGCAGTTCTTC

v_gene: TRBV4-1
abundance: few
j_gene: TRBJ2-7
d_gene: TRBD1
CDR3aa: CASSQARTGFYEQYF
CDR3nt: TGCGCCAGCAGCCAAGCGCGGACAGGGTTCTACGAGCAGTACTTC

v_gene: TRBV12-3/TRBV12-4
abundance: many
j_gene: TRBJ1-5
d_gene: .
CDR3aa: CASSSIEVSGDYIQPQHF
CDR3nt: TGTGCCAGCAGTTCTATAGAGGTATCAGGGGATTATATTCAGCCCCAGCATTTT

v_gene: TRBV4-3
abundance: .
j_gene: TRBJ1-6
d_gene: .
CDR3aa: CASRQERTLNSPLHF
CDR3nt: TGCGCCAGCAGACAAGAAAGGACACTAAATTCACCCCTCCACTTT

v_gene: TRBV7-2
abundance: .
j_gene: TRBJ2-1
d_gene: .
CDR3aa: CASTLPSSSYNEQFF
CDR3nt: TGTGCCAGCACCCTCCCTTCGAGCTCCTACAATGAGCAGTTCTTC

v_gene: TRBV5-1
abundance: .
j_gene: TRBJ2-2
d_gene: .
CDR3aa: CASESQGSGTGELFF
CDR3nt: TGCGCCAGCGAATCCCAGGGTTCAGGCACCGGGGAGCTGTTTTTT